Below are 20 T cell receptor beta chains sequenced from a single sample in a study of OX40 agonist ivuxolimab in advanced cancers. Clones were read by immunoSEQ multiplex PCR, and TCRdb kept only the in-frame ones, dropping some. The sample holds around 100,000 clones, almost 90% seen once. Specimen: CD4+ or CD8+ T cells sorted from blood, collected in a trial of the OX40 agonist ivuxolimab. Receptor source: an adult with an advanced solid tumor such as melanoma, head and neck, liver or kidney cancer.

This clone was picked up a small number of times. The chain links TRBV28 to TRBJ2-7, with a weak D call TRBD2 (6 bases). Trimming took 9 bases from V and 7 from J, leaving 19 bases between them. The CDR3 is 13 amino acids. Germline lookup yields CDR1 MDHEN and CDR2 SYDVKM. The CDR3 protein is CASRGAGPGEQYF. CDR3 coding DNA: TGTGCCAGTCGGGGCGCGGGGCCCGGGGAGCAGTACTTC.

The V call is TRBV2, the J call TRBJ2-5; no clear D. Trimming removed 2 bases from V and 5 bases from J, with 12 bases in between. The CDR3 consists of 14 residues. Per the germline V gene, CDR1 is SNHLY and CDR2 is FYNNEI. This CDR3 reads CASSELTGQETQYF. The DNA of the CDR3 is TGTGCCAGCAGTGAACTTACCGGGCAGGAGACCCAGTACTTC. The full variable domain, rest sourced from reference TRBV2 and TRBJ2-5, is EPEVTQTPSHQVTQMGQEVILRCVPISNHLYFYWYRQILGQKVEFLVSFYNNEISEKSEIFDDQFSVERPDGSNFTLKIRSTKLEDSAMYFCASSELTGQETQYFGPGTRLLVL.

This chain connects TRBV6-5 to TRBJ1-6; the D is unclear. Germline V gives CDR1 MNHEY, CDR2 SVGAGI. V lost 5 bases and J 10 bases, leaving 18 bases between the germline ends. This CDR3 has 15 amino acids. CDR3 region: CASSSHPSTRSPLHF. CDR3 coding DNA: TGTGCCAGCAGTAGCCATCCAAGTACTCGGTCACCCCTCCACTTT.

The table lists this clone with a count of one. The V gene is TRBV27, the J gene TRBJ2-7; D might be TRBD1 or TRBD2, each matching 5 bases. Between the trimmed V and J ends, which lost 6 bases and 4 bases, there was a span of 19 bases. The germline V gene has CDR1 MNHEY and CDR2 SMNVEV (reference sequence). This CDR3 has 15 residues. CDR3 residues: CASSRTWDGIYEQYF. CDR3 coding DNA: TGTGCCAGCAGCCGCACCTGGGACGGAATTTACGAGCAGTACTTC.

The rearrangement joins TRBV11-2 to TRBJ2-7; D remains ambiguous. This CDR3 has 14 amino acids. In germline, CDR1 is SGHAT, CDR2 FQNNGV. Trimming removed 5 bases at V and 2 bases at J, with 13 bases between. Here the CDR3 reads CASSPRTWAYEQYF. DNA of the CDR3: TGTGCCAGCAGCCCACGGACGTGGGCCTACGAGCAGTACTTC.

V gene TRBV5-1 combines with J gene TRBJ1-2, with TRBD1 matching over 7 bases. The CDR3 spans 15 residues. Germline assignment: CDR1 SGHRS and CDR2 YFSETQ. With 4 bases clipped from V and 7 bases from J, the junction kept 13 bases outside the gene matches. The CDR3 reads CASSSSGRQGSGYTF. CDR3 in DNA: TGCGCCAGCAGCAGCTCGGGTCGACAGGGCTCTGGCTACACCTTC.

J is TRBJ2-7 and V is TRBV5-1, with D perhaps matching TRBD2 (5 bases). The CDR3 spans 13 residues. The germline V gene encodes CDR1 SGHRS and CDR2 YFSETQ. V shed 4 bases and J shed 1 base, with 9 bases lying between them. The CDR3 nucleotides are TGCGCCAGCAGCCCCGGGATTTCCTACGAGCAGTACTTC. Translation gives CASSPGISYEQYF.

The chain joins TRBV21-1 to TRBJ1-5; the DNA was not compared with TRBD1, the D call given in the table. TRBV21-1 has pseudogene status. The CDR3 sequence is 14 residues long. CDR3 in amino acids: CASNYFRVNQPQHF. The CDR3 DNA reads as TGTGCCAGTAATTACTTCAGGGTCAATCAGCCCCAGCATTTT.

This chain uses TRBV6-1 with TRBJ2-3; D gene ambiguous. This CDR3 has 15 amino acids. CDR1 and CDR2 (germline): MNHNS, SASEGT. With 0 bases removed from V and 0 bases from J, the gap between germline ends came to 7 bases. The CDR3 bases are TGTGCCAGCAGTGAAGCTCCAGCCAGCACAGATACGCAGTATTTT. It translates to CASSEAPASTDTQYF.

The V and J genes are TRBV11-3 and TRBJ2-3; D gene ambiguous. The V end was cut by 5 bases, the J end by 5 bases, with 11 bases between. The CDR3 has 13 residues. Germline V gene lookup returns CDR1 SGHNT and CDR2 YENEEA. The CDR3 nucleotides are TGTGCCAGCAGCGCAGGCCTTGGAGATACGCAGTATTTT. Its protein product is CASSAGLGDTQYF.

The gene calls are TRBV20-1 and TRBJ1-2; D unresolved. The CDR3 loop spans 11 amino acids. Germline CDR1 and CDR2: DFQATT and SNEGSKA (reference sequence). V gave up 5 bases and J gave up 7 bases, with 11 bases separating them. The CDR3 DNA reads TGCAGTGCTCGGGCACCTGCTGGCTACACCTTC. As protein: CSARAPAGYTF.

DNA for the CDR3: TGTGCCAGCAGCCCCCGGACTTCCCTAATCTCCTACGAGCAGTACTTC. It encodes CASSPRTSLISYEQYF. V and J are TRBV7-8 and TRBJ2-7; tentative D call: TRBD2 (5 bases). Trimming removed 5 bases at V and 0 bases at J, with 17 bases between. The CDR3 has 16 amino acids. Germline CDR1 is SGHVS and CDR2 is FQNEAQ.

This chain links TRBV5-4 with TRBJ2-3, with 7 nucleotides matching TRBD2. CDR1 is SGHNT and CDR2 is YYREEE in the germline V gene (reference sequence). With V trimmed by 7 bases and J by 2 bases, 13 bases remained unmatched. The CDR3 has 16 amino acids. CDR3 in amino acids: CASHRPGGRDTDTQYF. The DNA of the CDR3 is TGTGCCAGCCACCGCCCCGGCGGGAGAGACACAGATACGCAGTATTTT.

This chain connects TRBV5-8 to TRBJ1-2; D may be TRBD1 (6 bases). The CDR3 runs to 13 residues. V shed 2 bases and J shed 2 bases, with 7 bases lying between them. CDR1 is SGHTS, CDR2 YDEGEE, per germline. CDR3 in DNA: TGTGCCAGCAGCTTTGACAGGAACTATGGCTACACCTTC. This encodes CASSFDRNYGYTF.

This clone was observed a few times. V is TRBV5-1 and J is TRBJ2-5; no clear D. V shed 0 bases and J shed 5 bases, with 11 bases lying between them. Germline CDR1 and CDR2: SGHRS and YFSETQ. This CDR3 contains 14 residues. Written as DNA, the CDR3 is TGCGCCAGCAGCTTGGGAGGTCCGCAGGAGACCCAGTACTTC. Its translation is CASSLGGPQETQYF.

The chain combines TRBV15 with TRBJ2-7; D is possibly TRBD1 (5 bases). The V gene lost 5 bases and the J gene lost 0 bases, with 11 bases spanning the gap. Germline CDR1 is LNHNV and CDR2 is YYDKDF (reference sequence). This CDR3 spans 14 amino acids. The CDR3 nucleotides read TGTGCCACCAGCCGGGTGGACACCTCCTACGAGCAGTACTTC. Translation gives CATSRVDTSYEQYF.

This sequence joins TRBV19 and TRBJ1-6, with D possibly being TRBD1 (5 bases). The CDR3 is made up of 16 amino acids. Looked up from germline, CDR1 is LNHDA and CDR2 is SQIVND (reference sequence). V lost 6 bases and J lost 6, with 18 bases in between. CDR3 sequence reads: CASSSGQRSVNSPLHF. CDR3 DNA sequence: TGTGCCAGTAGCAGCGGACAACGAAGTGTTAATTCACCCCTCCACTTT.

V gene TRBV11-2 combines with J gene TRBJ2-7; 14 bases agree with TRBD2. Losses at the gene ends were 5 bases for V and 1 base for J; bases not matched to a gene: 10. The length of the CDR3 is 18 residues. The germline V gene encodes CDR1 SGHAT and CDR2 FQNNGV. The CDR3: CASSRSTSGRAASYEQYF. CDR3 DNA: TGTGCCAGCAGCCGCTCGACTAGCGGGAGGGCCGCTTCCTACGAGCAGTACTTC.

The rearrangement links TRBV9 to TRBJ2-7; a possible D gene is TRBD1 (5 bases). The CDR3 covers 16 residues. Per the germline V gene, CDR1 is SGDLS and CDR2 is YYNGEE. V dropped 3 bases and J dropped 1 base, with 17 bases sitting between them. This CDR3 is CASSGGIGARSYEQYF. In DNA form, the CDR3 reads TGTGCCAGCAGCGGGGGCATTGGGGCCAGGTCCTACGAGCAGTACTTC.

V gene TRBV11-2 combines with J gene TRBJ2-6; D is ambiguous. The CDR3 sequence is 15 residues long. V was trimmed by 5 bases and J by 0 bases, leaving 8 bases between them. Germline-derived CDR1 and CDR2 are SGHAT and FQNNGV. This chain's CDR3 is CASSPQASGANVLTF. The CDR3 coding sequence is TGTGCCAGCAGCCCCCAGGCCTCTGGGGCCAACGTCCTGACTTTC.